This section outlines one TCR beta chain sequence together with its context. No antigen is known for it. The data were taken from a study of regulatory T cells in long-lasting Graves disease. The CDR3 spans 12 residues. The ends were cut back, 6 bases at V and 5 bases at J, with 13 bases in the middle. Germline CDR1 and CDR2: DFQATT and SNEGSKA (reference sequence). Building the TCR beta libraries relied on iRepertoire HTBI primers, and CDR3 regions underwent Arm-PCR. One entry per CDR3 protein results from TCRdb running MiXCR on the multiplex PCR reads. The sample holds hundreds of thousands of distinct CDR3 sequences, around a fifth seen once. Findings and caveats of the study: Persistent Graves' patients possessed reduced TCR diversity relative to recently diagnosed ones. Fewer public clonotypes were shared by new patients (966) than by persistent patients (around 2,900). Sample size, which was small, may have reduced accuracy. TRBV28, TRBJ1-2 and TRBJ2-5 were favored in persistent disease.

The time point denotes: persistent/refractory GD, antithyroid drugs over 5 years with positive TRAb. From PBMCs, RNA was extracted and then used to make the TCR library. This sample comprised peripheral blood mononuclear cells (PBMCs), obtained when the disease was refractory, from a patient treated with antithyroid drugs. This sequence originates from a female donor with Graves disease. The rearrangement joins TRBV20-1 to TRBJ1-2; tentatively, D is TRBD1 (5 bases). The CDR3 DNA follows: TGCAGTGCCCCGGCCGGGGGATATGGCTACACCTTC. This translates into CSAPAGGYGYTF.